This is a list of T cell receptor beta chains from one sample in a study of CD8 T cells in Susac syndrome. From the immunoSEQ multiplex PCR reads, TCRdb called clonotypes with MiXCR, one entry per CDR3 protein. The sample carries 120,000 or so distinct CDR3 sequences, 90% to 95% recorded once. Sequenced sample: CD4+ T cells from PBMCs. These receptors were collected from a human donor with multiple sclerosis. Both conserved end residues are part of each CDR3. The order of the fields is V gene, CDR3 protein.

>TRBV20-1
CSARTRRLYNEQFF
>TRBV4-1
CASSQGQGARGYTF
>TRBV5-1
CASSRTDGTGELFF
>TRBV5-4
CASSLALGGSNEKLFF
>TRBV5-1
CASSPRSGYNEQFF
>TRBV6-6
CASSNPGQGVETQYF
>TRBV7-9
CASSFNLDQPQHF
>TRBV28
CASNTGFYEQYF
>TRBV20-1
CSASPGLAGGYNEQFF
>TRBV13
CASSRDLSTDTQYF
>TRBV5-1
CASSRRLGNTEAFF
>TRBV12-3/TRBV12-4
CASDGRTGYIDEQFF
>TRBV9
CASSRTGDGNQPQHF
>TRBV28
CASRGGATGNYGYTF
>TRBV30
CAWSERFYGYTF
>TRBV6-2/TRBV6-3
CASSNRGGLNTGELFF
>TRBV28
CASSTGQNNQPQHF
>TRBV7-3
CASSSPAFKEQFF
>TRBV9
CASSVRTQNEQFF
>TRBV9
CASSPQGPNTEAFF
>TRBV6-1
CASRTEGGSGANVLTF
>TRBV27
CASSLGWGTGSNSPLHF
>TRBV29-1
CSVGYLGSTEAFF
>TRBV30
CAWSVGARNQPQHF
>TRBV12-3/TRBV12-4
CASSLLAGSQPQHF
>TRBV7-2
CASSLRQGAGTGELFF
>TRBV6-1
CASTTARGETGELFF
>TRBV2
CASSPHPGHPSYEQYF
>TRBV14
CASSRYGQYEAFF
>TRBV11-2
CASSLAGGHYEQYF
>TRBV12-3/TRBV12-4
CASSPWGQGYAEAFF
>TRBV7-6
CASSLYGREGDTEAFF
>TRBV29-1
CSVQGGNTIYF
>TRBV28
CASSLSSVGENIQYF
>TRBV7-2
CASSRRSGGAWETQYF
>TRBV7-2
CASSPSGSSYNEQFF
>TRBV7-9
CASGQVGWGEQYF
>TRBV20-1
CSARDLRGNTEAFF
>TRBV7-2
CASSFSVNTEAFF
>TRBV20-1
CSARGLRDYPLGTEAFF
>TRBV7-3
CASSAQIGDTDTQYF
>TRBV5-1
CASSLMGLNTGELFF